These 20 T cell receptor beta chains came from one sample sequenced in a study of T cell responses to AZD1222 COVID-19 vaccine. Only in-frame clones appear in the TCRdb table, and some are missing; sequencing was by immunoSEQ multiplex PCR. This table holds about 120,000 clones, roughly 90% found once. The material was peripheral blood, obtained on day 0 of AZD1222 vaccination. These receptors were obtained from an adult in good health.

The chain joins TRBV2 to TRBJ1-5; D might be TRBD1 (5 bases). The germline CDR1 and CDR2 sequences are SNHLY and FYNNEI. The CDR3 totals 13 residues. V lost 3 bases and J lost 3, with 6 bases in between. Here the CDR3 reads CASSEGLNQPQHF. The CDR3, as DNA: TGTGCCAGCAGTGAGGGGCTCAATCAGCCCCAGCATTTT.

The J gene is TRBJ2-7, the V gene TRBV2; D is tentatively TRBD1 or TRBD2 (5 bases each). Per the germline V gene, CDR1 is SNHLY and CDR2 is FYNNEI. This CDR3 contains 14 residues. Trimming shortened V by 7 bases and J by 4 bases, and 17 bases separated the two germline ends. CDR3 DNA: TGTGCCAGCACCTTCGGGACCCTCTTTTACGAGCAGTACTTC. As protein: CASTFGTLFYEQYF.

The V call is TRBV28, the J call TRBJ2-1; D call uncertain. This CDR3 is built from 12 residues. The germline V gene encodes CDR1 MDHEN and CDR2 SYDVKM. Trimming shortened V by 1 base and J by 6 bases, and 4 bases separated the two germline ends. CDR3: CASSLLRNEQFF. As DNA, the CDR3 is TGTGCCAGCAGTTTATTGCGCAATGAGCAGTTCTTC.

CDR3 sequence reads: CASSIVGTYSYEQYF. The CDR3 DNA sequence: TGTGCCAGTAGTATAGTCGGGACCTACTCCTACGAGCAGTACTTC. The J gene is TRBJ2-7, the V gene TRBV19; the D gene could be TRBD1 or TRBD2 (5 bases each). This CDR3 spans 15 amino acids. Germline CDR1 reads LNHDA; CDR2 reads SQIVND (reference sequence). V was clipped by 1 base and J by 0 bases, with 10 bases between them.

V and J are TRBV12-3 or TRBV12-4 and TRBJ2-1; TRBD2 matches 7 bases. This CDR3 is 13 amino acids long. Trimming took 7 bases from V and 4 from J; bases not matched to a gene: 4. This CDR3 is CASNRAGYNEQFF. The CDR3 DNA sequence: TGTGCCAGCAACCGAGCGGGGTACAATGAGCAGTTCTTC.

J is TRBJ1-2 and V is TRBV5-1, with D perhaps TRBD1 (5 bases). CDR1 SGHRS and CDR2 YFSETQ come from the germline V gene. The CDR3 spans 14 residues. Trimming cost V 0 bases and J 8 bases, with 14 bases left between them. This chain's CDR3 is CASSLEGPMGGYTF. The CDR3 nucleotides are TGCGCCAGCAGCTTGGAGGGACCTATGGGGGGCTACACCTTC. The whole variable domain, remainder taken from reference TRBV5-1 and TRBJ1-2, is KAGVTQTPRYLIKTRGQQVTLSCSPISGHRSVSWYQQTPGQGLQFLFEYFSETQRNKGNFPGRFSGRQFSNSRSEMNVSTLELGDSALYLCASSLEGPMGGYTFGSGTRLTVV.

The gene calls are TRBV2 and TRBJ2-7; D is unresolved. Trimming removed 8 bases at V and 0 bases at J, with 8 bases between. The CDR3 runs 12 residues. Germline CDR1 and CDR2: SNHLY and FYNNEI. CDR3 sequence: CASRPSSYEQYF. CDR3 DNA: TGTGCCAGCCGTCCTAGCTCCTACGAGCAGTACTTC.

The chain links TRBV11-3 to TRBJ2-3; D ambiguous. Trimming shortened V by 3 bases and J by 7 bases, and 8 bases separated the two germline ends. CDR1 and CDR2 (germline): SGHNT, YENEEA. CDR3 size: 12 residues. CDR3 nucleotide sequence: TGTGCCAGCAGCTTGAATCGTTATACGCAGTATTTT. This gives the protein CASSLNRYTQYF.

This chain joins TRBV5-4 and TRBJ1-4; 7 bases map to TRBD1. The CDR3 is 14 amino acids. Germline CDR1 and CDR2: SGHNT and YYREEE (reference sequence). The V segment lost 4 bases and the J segment 8 bases; nucleotides outside the gene matches: 8. The CDR3 is CASSQKQGREKLFF. Written as DNA, the CDR3 is TGTGCCAGCAGCCAAAAACAGGGGAGGGAAAAACTGTTTTTT. The full variable domain, in which reference TRBV5-4 and TRBJ1-4 provide the parts outside the CDR3, is ETGVTQSPTHLIKTRGQQVTLRCSSQSGHNTVSWYQQALGQGPQFIFQYYREEENGRGNFPPRFSGLQFPNYSSELNVNALELDDSALYLCASSQKQGREKLFFGSGTQLSVL.

V gene TRBV27 combines with J gene TRBJ2-3; 7 positions match TRBD1. This CDR3 has 15 amino acids. With 4 bases clipped from V and 2 bases from J, the junction kept 6 bases outside the gene matches. Germline V gene lookup returns CDR1 MNHEY and CDR2 SMNVEV (reference sequence). CDR3 coding DNA: TGTGCCAGCAGTTCACAGGGGCCCGACACAGATACGCAGTATTTT. It translates to CASSSQGPDTDTQYF.

The V call is TRBV30, the J call TRBJ1-4; 7 bases agree with TRBD1. The length of the CDR3 is 11 residues. V was pared by 7 bases and J by 11 bases, with 7 bases of the junction left unmatched. Germline CDR1 is GTSNPN and CDR2 is SVGIG (reference sequence). This chain's CDR3 is CASGQRGKLFF. In DNA form, the CDR3 reads TGTGCCTCGGGACAGAGGGGTAAACTGTTTTTT.

The chain joins TRBV28 to TRBJ2-7; a weak D match, TRBD2 (5 bases). This CDR3 spans 15 amino acids. The V end lost 5 bases, the J end lost 2 bases, and 16 bases lay between the germline ends. The germline CDR1 and CDR2 sequences are MDHEN and SYDVKM. The CDR3 DNA is TGTGCCAGCAGTCCCCGGTTAGCGCAAACCTACGAGCAGTACTTC. This gives the protein CASSPRLAQTYEQYF. Drawing the rest from reference TRBV28 and TRBJ2-7, the complete variable domain is DVKVTQSSRYLVKRTGEKVFLECVQDMDHENMFWYRQDPGLGLRLIYFSYDVKMKEKGDIPEGYSVSREKKERFSLILESASTNQTSMYLCASSPRLAQTYEQYFGPGTRLTVT.

This chain joins TRBV7-3 and TRBJ1-1; possibly TRBD1 for D (6 bases). This CDR3 has 15 amino acids. The V gene lost 2 bases and the J gene lost 2 bases, with 12 bases spanning the gap. The V gene's germline CDR1 is SGHTA and CDR2 FQGTGA. CDR3 amino acids: CASSLLGGLNTEAFF. The CDR3 coding sequence is TGTGCCAGCAGCTTACTTGGGGGCCTCAACACTGAAGCTTTCTTT.

The V gene is TRBV4-1, the J gene TRBJ1-4, with no clear D. V lost 6 bases to trimming and J lost 8 bases, with 19 bases between them. Germline CDR1 and CDR2: MGHRA and YSYEKL. The CDR3 has 15 residues. CDR3 DNA sequence: TGCGCCAGCAGTTACCCCGGGCGTAGTAGGGAAAAACTGTTTTTT. This codes for CASSYPGRSREKLFF.

V and J are TRBV9 and TRBJ2-1; the D gene could be TRBD1 or TRBD2 (5 bases each). CDR1 SGDLS and CDR2 YYNGEE come from the germline V gene. V dropped 0 bases and J dropped 1 base, with 20 bases sitting between them. The CDR3 covers 19 residues. CDR3 bases: TGTGCCAGCAGCGTAGGAGGGGATGGGGTCGTGCGTTCCTACAATGAGCAGTTCTTC. Translating it yields CASSVGGDGVVRSYNEQFF.

On this clone: Other DNA sequences in this specimen translate into the identical CDR3. This chain uses TRBV18 with TRBJ2-1; 9 nucleotides agree with TRBD1. The CDR3 extends over 15 amino acids. Germline assignment: CDR1 KGHSH and CDR2 LQKENI. Unmatched junction bases numbered 0, after V lost 2 bases and J lost 1 base. CDR3 sequence reads: CASSPGQGSYNEQFF. The CDR3 nucleotides are TGTGCCAGCTCACCAGGACAGGGGTCCTACAATGAGCAGTTCTTC.

V and J are TRBV5-4 and TRBJ1-1; TRBD1 matches 8 bases. CDR3 length: 16 residues. After removal of 4 bases from V and 4 bases from J, the junction contained 12 bases not matched to a gene. Germline CDR1 and CDR2: SGHNT and YYREEE (reference sequence). CDR3 protein: CASSRGGQVGGTEAFF. CDR3 DNA: TGTGCCAGCAGCCGAGGGGGACAGGTCGGGGGCACTGAAGCTTTCTTT.

The gene calls are TRBV30 and TRBJ1-5; D not certain. V was cut by 0 bases and J by 5 bases, with 8 bases left in between. The CDR3 spans 13 residues. Germline V gene lookup returns CDR1 GTSNPN and CDR2 SVGIG (reference sequence). The CDR3 DNA is TGTGCCTGGAGTGTTGGCCCCCATCAGCCCCAGCATTTT. Translation: CAWSVGPHQPQHF.

J is TRBJ1-1 and V is TRBV5-5, with 7 bases aligning to TRBD1. The V and J ends lost 2 bases and 5 bases, in that order; junction bases with no gene match: 9. The CDR3 is made up of 15 amino acids. CDR1 is SGHKS, CDR2 YYEKEE, per germline (reference sequence). CDR3 nucleotides: TGTGCCAGCAGCTTTCCGACAGGGTCATGGACTGAAGCTTTCTTT. Protein: CASSFPTGSWTEAFF.

The chain combines TRBV14 with TRBJ1-6, with 10 bases aligning to TRBD1. The CDR3 loop spans 15 amino acids. Unmatched junction bases numbered 1, after V lost 4 bases and J lost 4 bases. From germline, CDR1 is SGHDN and CDR2 FVKESK. Here the CDR3 reads CASSPGQGYNSPLHF. In DNA form, the CDR3 reads TGTGCCAGCAGCCCGGGACAGGGGTATAATTCACCCCTCCACTTT.